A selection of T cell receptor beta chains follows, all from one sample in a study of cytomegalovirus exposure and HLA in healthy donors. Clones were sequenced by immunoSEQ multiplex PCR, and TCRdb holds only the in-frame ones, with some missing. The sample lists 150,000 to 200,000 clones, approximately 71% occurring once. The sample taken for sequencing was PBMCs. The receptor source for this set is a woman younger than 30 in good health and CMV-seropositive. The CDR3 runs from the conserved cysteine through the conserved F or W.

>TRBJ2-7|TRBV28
CASRPGQARYEQYF
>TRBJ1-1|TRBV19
CASIPGHQMNTEAFF
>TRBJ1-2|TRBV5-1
CASRSGQGGGYGYTF
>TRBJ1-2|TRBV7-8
CASSPGGQGASKLYGYTF
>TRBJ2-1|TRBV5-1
CASRGQGAGNEQFF
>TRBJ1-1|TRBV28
CASSSSTIFTEAFF
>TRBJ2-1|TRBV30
CAWTPFTGMGREQFF
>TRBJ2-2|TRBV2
CASSETSGSANTGELFF
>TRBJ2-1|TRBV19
CASSSTGISEQFF
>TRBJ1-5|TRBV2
CASTQVMSNQPQHF
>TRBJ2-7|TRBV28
CASSLSSGGTAYEQYF
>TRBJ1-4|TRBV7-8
CASSFRQGEATNEKLFF
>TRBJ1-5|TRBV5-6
CASSRGRGNQPQHF
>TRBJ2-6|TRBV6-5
CASSRFGANVLTF
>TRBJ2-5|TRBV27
CASSRLAQEETQYF
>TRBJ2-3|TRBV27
CASSSRLAGPTDTQYF
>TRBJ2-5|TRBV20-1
CSASGEETQYF
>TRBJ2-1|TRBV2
CASSLQSEQFF
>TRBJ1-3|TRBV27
CASSLRQGSGNTIYF
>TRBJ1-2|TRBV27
CASSLVQGPNYGYTF
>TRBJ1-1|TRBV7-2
CASSSRGLYTEAFF
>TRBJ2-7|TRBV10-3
CAITAREAYEQYF
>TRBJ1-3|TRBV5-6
CASSLVPGSGNTIYF
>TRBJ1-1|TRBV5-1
CASSLTGLNTEAFF
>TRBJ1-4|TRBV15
CATSAASGNEKLFF
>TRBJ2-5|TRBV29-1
CSARDRGVEQYF
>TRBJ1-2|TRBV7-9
CASSPNLKSATAIYGYTF
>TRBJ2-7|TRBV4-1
CASSQAPPAGLGEQYF
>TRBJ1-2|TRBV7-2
CASSFRQGDPGYTF
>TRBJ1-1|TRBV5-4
CASRTGGAGVTEAFF
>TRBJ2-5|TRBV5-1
CASSFRLAGIGAQETQYF
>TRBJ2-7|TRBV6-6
CASSYNRDTYEQYF
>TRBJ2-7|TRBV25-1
CASRGTQGAWAYEQYF
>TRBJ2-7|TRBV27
CASSLGSASGRYEQYF
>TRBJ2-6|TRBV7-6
CASSLIAGLSGANVLTF
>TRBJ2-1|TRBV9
CASSVEYRGLNEQFF
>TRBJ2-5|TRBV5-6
CASSLRWGRQGWKQYF
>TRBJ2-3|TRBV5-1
CASSLSLRTDTQYF
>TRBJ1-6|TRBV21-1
CARTDRSYNSPLHF
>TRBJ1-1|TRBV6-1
CASTLYGGMNTEAFF
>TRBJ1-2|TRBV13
CASSLSAAPGKDYGYTF
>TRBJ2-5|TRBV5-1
CASSLRQGWETQYF
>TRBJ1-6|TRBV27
CASRRDLSSYNSPLHF
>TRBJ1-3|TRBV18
CASYTGGNGNTIYF
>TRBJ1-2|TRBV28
CASSFFRQGGYGYTF
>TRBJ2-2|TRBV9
CASSWTGNGELFF
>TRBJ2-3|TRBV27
CTSSLSPGLYTDTQYF
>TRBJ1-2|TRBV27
CASRYGTGGIIGYTF